These 21 T cell receptor beta chains share one sample of origin, sequenced in a study of T cell changes during pregnancy in multiple sclerosis. Assay used: immunoSEQ multiplex PCR; TCRdb lists only in-frame clones, some missing. The sample shows approximately 58,000 clones, approximately 90% of them seen only once. The sample in question was peripheral blood, obtained in the second trimester of pregnancy. The source of these receptors is a female donor in good health, enrolled as a control in a pregnancy study.

The chain carries TRBV4-1 and TRBJ1-4; 12 positions agree with TRBD1. CDR3 size: 17 residues. With V trimmed by 1 base and J by 3 bases, 3 bases remained unmatched. Germline lookup yields CDR1 MGHRA and CDR2 YSYEKL. For the CDR3, the DNA is TGCGCCAGCAGCCAAGTGGGACAGGGGGCTTCTAATGAAAAACTGTTTTTT. Translating gives CASSQVGQGASNEKLFF.

The J gene is TRBJ1-3, the V gene TRBV18; D may be TRBD1 (5 bases). Trimming took off 3 bases at V and 2 bases at J, with 11 bases between the two ends. Germline V gene sequence: CDR1 KGHSH, CDR2 LQKENI. This CDR3 is built from 15 residues. The CDR3 DNA is TGTGCCAGCTCACCCGGCCAAGGGGCTGGAAACACCATATATTTT. It translates to CASSPGQGAGNTIYF.

This clone was observed once. In nucleotides, the CDR3 is TGCAGTGTCCGCGGTTATGAGCAGTTCTTC. It is translated as CSVRGYEQFF. The J gene is TRBJ2-1, the V gene TRBV20-1, with D hard to call. The CDR3 extends over 10 amino acids. CDR1 and CDR2 (germline): DFQATT, SNEGSKA (reference sequence). V was trimmed by 7 bases and J by 8 bases, leaving 9 bases between them.

This sequence joins TRBV28 and TRBJ1-2, with D hard to call. Germline values: CDR1 MDHEN, CDR2 SYDVKM. The V end was cut by 1 base, the J end by 4 bases, with 10 bases between. CDR3 length: 14 amino acids. CDR3 coding DNA: TGTGCCAGCAGTTTATCTGCGGGCTTCTATGGCTACACCTTC. This encodes CASSLSAGFYGYTF.

This chain uses TRBV7-9 with TRBJ1-5; no reliable D call. The CDR3 extends over 13 amino acids. Germline V lookup: CDR1 SEHNR, CDR2 FQNEAQ (reference sequence). V shed 0 bases and J shed 6 bases, with 6 bases lying between them. The CDR3 protein is CASSLAAAQPQHF. The CDR3 DNA follows: TGTGCCAGCAGCTTAGCGGCGGCTCAGCCCCAGCATTTT.

The sample holds a few counts of this clone. This chain links TRBV28 with TRBJ2-7, with 7 nucleotides matching TRBD2. CDR1 and CDR2 (germline): MDHEN, SYDVKM. V lost 8 bases, J lost 0 bases, and 10 bases stayed unmatched. The CDR3 covers 15 residues. The chain's CDR3 is CASPPSGPSSYEQYF. In DNA form, the CDR3 reads TGTGCCAGCCCCCCTAGCGGACCCTCCTCCTACGAGCAGTACTTC.

The chain has TRBV19 and TRBJ1-2; possibly TRBD1 for D (5 bases). With 0 bases removed from V and 7 bases from J, the gap between germline ends came to 12 bases. The CDR3 is 14 residues long. CDR1 and CDR2 from the germline V gene are LNHDA and SQIVND (reference sequence). The DNA for the CDR3 is TGTGCCAGTAGTATAGATAGGGGCACTGGTGGCTACACCTTC. Protein: CASSIDRGTGGYTF.

This sequence joins TRBV27 and TRBJ1-2, with TRBD1 matching 10 bases. The V segment lost 4 bases and the J segment 4 bases; nucleotides outside the gene matches: 0. The CDR3 has 13 amino acids. Germline CDR1 MNHEY, CDR2 SMNVEV (reference sequence). DNA of the CDR3: TGTGCCAGCAGTTGGGACAGGGGCTATGGCTACACCTTC. It is translated as CASSWDRGYGYTF.

The chain combines TRBV18 with TRBJ2-5; 7 bases agree with TRBD1. V lost 6 bases and J lost 2; bases outside the gene matches: 6. Germline V gene sequence: CDR1 KGHSH, CDR2 LQKENI. CDR3 length: 14 amino acids. CDR3 nucleotide sequence: TGTGCCAGCTCGTCACCGGGACAGCAAGAGACCCAGTACTTC. This translates into CASSSPGQQETQYF. Together with reference TRBV18 and TRBJ2-5, the CDR3 gives the full variable domain: NAGVMQNPRHLVRRRGQEARLRCSPMKGHSHVYWYRQLPEEGLKFMVYLQKENIIDESGMPKERFSAEFPKEGPSILRIQQVVRGDSAAYFCASSSPGQQETQYFGPGTRLLVL.

The genes are TRBV7-9 and TRBJ2-1; D gene uncertain. Germline values: CDR1 SEHNR, CDR2 FQNEAQ (reference sequence). V gave up 3 bases and J gave up 2 bases, with 14 bases separating them. CDR3 length: 16 amino acids. CDR3 sequence (DNA): TGTGCCAGCAGCTTTATGCAGCTGGGCCCCTACAATGAGCAGTTCTTC. Its protein is CASSFMQLGPYNEQFF.

The chain couples TRBV7-8 to TRBJ2-5; D is possibly TRBD2 (5 bases). The germline gives CDR1 SGHVS, CDR2 FQNEAQ. Trimming left V 5 bases short and J 4 bases short, with 14 bases between. The CDR3 has 14 residues. CDR3: CASSALEDRETQYF. In DNA, the CDR3 is TGTGCCAGCAGCGCCCTGGAGGATCGAGAGACCCAGTACTTC.

The chain has TRBV4-2 and TRBJ2-1; 7 bases agree with TRBD1. Germline lookup yields CDR1 LGHNA and CDR2 YNFKEQ. The trim removed 5 bases at V and 0 bases at J, leaving 13 bases unmatched. This CDR3 has 18 amino acids. The CDR3: CASSLRGGWSDSYNEQFF. In nucleotides, the CDR3 is TGTGCCAGCAGCTTAAGAGGGGGCTGGTCGGACTCCTACAATGAGCAGTTCTTC.

The chain links TRBV6-5 to TRBJ2-5, with TRBD2 matching over 8 bases. The CDR3 totals 14 residues. Germline trimming cut 4 bases from V and 5 bases from J; bases unmatched to any gene: 6. Germline V gives CDR1 MNHEY, CDR2 SVGAGI. The DNA for the CDR3 is TGTGCCAGCAGTTCCCCGGGGGGGCGGGAGACCCAGTACTTC. It specifies CASSSPGGRETQYF.

The chain employs TRBV2 and TRBJ2-5; 11 bases are a match to TRBD2. The J segment lost 3 bases and the V segment lost 6 bases, leaving 12 bases of the junction unmatched. Germline V gene lookup returns CDR1 SNHLY and CDR2 FYNNEI. The CDR3 is 17 residues long. CDR3 residues: CASSELSATSGEETQYF. DNA for the CDR3: TGTGCCAGCAGCGAACTATCCGCGACTAGCGGGGAAGAGACCCAGTACTTC.

A single count supports this clone. J is TRBJ1-5 and V is TRBV11-2; D unresolved. The CDR3 spans 13 residues. CDR1 and CDR2 (germline): SGHAT, FQNNGV. Trimming left V 2 bases short and J 0 bases short, with 2 bases between. CDR3 sequence (DNA): TGTGCCAGCAGCTTACATAGCAATCAGCCCCAGCATTTT. It yields the protein CASSLHSNQPQHF.

V usage is TRBV10-3 and J usage is TRBJ2-7, with TRBD1 matching 7 bases. Germline lookup yields CDR1 ENHRY and CDR2 SYGVKD. The CDR3 sequence is 17 residues long. V shed 1 base, J shed 3 bases, and the junction held 12 bases outside the gene matches. The CDR3 protein is CAISEFSMGRGYYEQYF. CDR3 bases: TGTGCCATCAGTGAGTTCTCAATGGGCAGGGGGTACTACGAGCAGTACTTC.

This chain connects TRBV6-5 to TRBJ2-7; 7 positions match TRBD2. The trim removed 8 bases at V and 1 base at J, leaving 11 bases unmatched. The CDR3 covers 15 residues. Germline CDR1 MNHEY, CDR2 SVGAGI. In nucleotides, the CDR3 is TGTGCCAGCCCTCGGCTCGGGCGGGGGTCCTACGAGCAGTACTTC. This encodes CASPRLGRGSYEQYF.

This clone appeared once. The rearrangement uses TRBV30 and TRBJ2-4; 8 bases fit TRBD1. This CDR3 has 14 amino acids. CDR1 GTSNPN and CDR2 SVGIG come from the germline V gene (reference sequence). V trimming: 4 bases; J trimming: 6 bases; junction bases outside the gene matches: 8. CDR3 region: CAWTPGGWGNIQYF. The CDR3 coding sequence is TGTGCCTGGACCCCAGGGGGCTGGGGAAACATTCAGTACTTC.

This clone was recorded only once. The chain is built from TRBV9 and TRBJ2-5, with 9 bases lining up with TRBD1. Germline assignment: CDR1 SGDLS and CDR2 YYNGEE. The CDR3 covers 15 residues. After removal of 5 bases from V and 2 bases from J, the junction contained 7 bases not matched to a gene. This chain's CDR3 is CASSATDRGQETQYF. The CDR3, as DNA: TGTGCCAGCAGTGCAACTGACAGGGGGCAAGAGACCCAGTACTTC.

In its sample, this clone was seen once. The CDR3 protein is CASWGGLKKTQYF. For the CDR3, the DNA is TGTGCCAGCTGGGGGGGGCTGAAGAAGACCCAGTACTTC. The chain recombines TRBV6-5 with TRBJ2-5, with D maybe TRBD2 (7 bases). Germline lookup yields CDR1 MNHEY and CDR2 SVGAGI. Trimming removed 8 bases at V and 6 bases at J, with 16 bases between. This CDR3 spans 13 amino acids.

The chain joins TRBV5-1 to TRBJ2-5; 9 nucleotides match TRBD1. Unmatched junction bases numbered 4, after V lost 2 bases and J lost 5 bases. The CDR3 spans 14 residues. CDR1 and CDR2 (germline): SGHRS, YFSETQ. CDR3 amino acids: CASSLGQGWETQYF. CDR3 sequence (DNA): TGCGCCAGCAGCTTAGGACAGGGGTGGGAGACCCAGTACTTC.